Shown below are 21 T cell receptor beta chains from a single sample sequenced in a study of blood T cell repertoires in COVID-19. The protocol was immunoSEQ multiplex PCR, while the TCRdb copy is restricted to in-frame clones and leaves out a portion. The profile shows around 88,000 clones, more than 70% of them singletons. Sequencing was done on a sample of peripheral blood. These receptors were collected from an elderly woman with acute or convalescent COVID-19.

The rearrangement uses TRBV6-1 and TRBJ2-1; 10 positions agree with TRBD1. The CDR3 sequence is 16 residues long. Germline loops: CDR1 MNHNS, CDR2 SASEGT. V gave up 7 bases and J gave up 7 bases; unmatched junction bases: 13. This CDR3 reads CASIEAGTGAWNEQFF. The CDR3 DNA reads as TGTGCCAGCATCGAAGCTGGGACAGGGGCTTGGAATGAGCAGTTCTTC.

This sequence joins TRBV4-3 and TRBJ1-5; 8 bases match TRBD1. The V gene's germline CDR1 is LGHNA and CDR2 YSLEER. Trimming took 0 bases from V and 5 from J; bases not matched to a gene: 6. The CDR3 contains 16 residues. CDR3 amino acids: CASSQDTGTGYQPQHF. CDR3 DNA sequence: TGCGCCAGCAGCCAAGATACGGGGACAGGTTATCAGCCCCAGCATTTT.

The chain joins TRBV12-3 or TRBV12-4 to TRBJ1-1, with D unclear. V was pared by 7 bases and J by 3 bases, with 12 bases between. This CDR3 region has 13 residues. The CDR3 DNA sequence: TGTGCCAGCACCCAGAGGACTTACACTGAAGCTTTCTTT. It codes for CASTQRTYTEAFF.

The chain combines TRBV7-2 with TRBJ1-1; D is perhaps TRBD1 (6 bases). The V gene lost 4 bases and the J gene lost 7 bases, with 10 bases spanning the gap. Germline CDR1 SGHTA, CDR2 FQGNSA. The CDR3 covers 12 residues. The CDR3 nucleotides are TGTGCCAGCAGCTCCACAGGGCTTGAAGCTTTCTTT. As protein: CASSSTGLEAFF. Combining the CDR3 with reference TRBV7-2 and TRBJ1-1 gives the whole variable domain GAGVSQSPSNKVTEKGKDVELRCDPISGHTALYWYRQSLGQGLEFLIYFQGNSAPDKSGLPSDRFSAERTGGSVSTLTIQRTQQEDSAVYLCASSSTGLEAFFGQGTRLTVV.

The chain combines TRBV21-1 with TRBJ2-7; the table's D call, TRBD2, has no DNA check behind it. TRBV21-1 is an annotated pseudogene. This CDR3 is built from 14 residues. CDR3 in amino acids: CASGSGLHLYEQYF. The CDR3 DNA is TGTGCCAGCGGGTCGGGACTACACTTATACGAGCAGTACTTC.

Only one count was recorded for this clone. The rearrangement uses TRBV5-6 and TRBJ2-1, with 7 bases that match TRBD2. The V and J ends lost 4 bases and 0 bases, in that order; junction bases with no gene match: 4. The CDR3 totals 15 residues. Germline CDR1 SGHDT, CDR2 YYEEEE. The CDR3 DNA reads TGTGCCAGCAGCCTCGGGGGGAGCTCCTACAATGAGCAGTTCTTC. Protein sequence: CASSLGGSSYNEQFF.

The chain couples TRBV29-1 to TRBJ1-2; 8 bases map to TRBD1. After removal of 6 bases from V and 5 bases from J, the junction contained 2 bases not matched to a gene. The CDR3 covers 11 residues. Germline assignment: CDR1 SQVTM and CDR2 ANQGSEA. The CDR3 protein is CSVDRGYGYTF. The DNA for the CDR3 is TGCAGCGTCGACAGGGGATATGGCTACACCTTC.

The chain couples TRBV9 to TRBJ2-7; 7 bases match TRBD2. This CDR3 is 14 amino acids long. Germline V lookup: CDR1 SGDLS, CDR2 YYNGEE. V gave up 4 bases and J gave up 0 bases; unmatched junction bases: 4. CDR3 sequence reads: CASSPTSDSYEQYF. CDR3 bases: TGTGCCAGCAGCCCCACTAGCGACTCCTACGAGCAGTACTTC.

V is TRBV2 and J is TRBJ1-2, with D tentatively TRBD1 (6 bases). This CDR3 comprises 12 residues. The V end lost 6 bases, the J end lost 8 bases, and 13 bases lay between the germline ends. Per the germline V gene, CDR1 is SNHLY and CDR2 is FYNNEI. The CDR3 bases are TGTGCCAGCAGGGGAAGGGGGGGAGGCTACACCTTC. Translation: CASRGRGGGYTF. The full variable domain, in which reference TRBV2 and TRBJ1-2 provide the parts outside the CDR3, is EPEVTQTPSHQVTQMGQEVILRCVPISNHLYFYWYRQILGQKVEFLVSFYNNEISEKSEIFDDQFSVERPDGSNFTLKIRSTKLEDSAMYFCASRGRGGGYTFGSGTRLTVV.

The rearrangement uses TRBV4-1 and TRBJ2-3, with D possibly matching TRBD2 (5 bases). The CDR3 spans 15 residues. Germline V lookup: CDR1 MGHRA, CDR2 YSYEKL. V lost 6 bases and J lost 3, with 16 bases in between. CDR3 sequence: CASSLKLLGTDTQYF. The CDR3, as DNA: TGCGCCAGCAGTCTAAAACTACTAGGGACAGATACGCAGTATTTT.

A single count supports this clone. The chain combines TRBV20-1 with TRBJ2-1; 10 bases map to TRBD2. The germline V gene has CDR1 DFQATT and CDR2 SNEGSKA (reference sequence). The CDR3 contains 14 residues. V lost 6 bases and J lost 3; bases outside the gene matches: 5. DNA for the CDR3: TGCAGTGCCAGTACTAGCGGGGTCTACAATGAGCAGTTCTTC. It yields the protein CSASTSGVYNEQFF.

CDR3 loop: CASSRGQLNYGYTF. In DNA, the CDR3 is TGTGCCAGCAGCCGGGGACAGCTAAACTATGGCTACACCTTC. The chain uses TRBV3-1 (or the pseudogene TRBV3-2) and TRBJ1-2; TRBD1 agrees at 7 bases. This CDR3 spans 14 amino acids. CDR1 LGHDT and CDR2 YNNKEL come from the germline V gene (reference sequence). V trimming: 4 bases; J trimming: 2 bases; junction bases outside the gene matches: 4.

This clone showed up just once. V is TRBV19 and J is TRBJ2-3; 12 bases are shared with TRBD2. The CDR3 extends over 16 amino acids. The V gene end was trimmed by 5 bases and the J gene end by 4 bases; junction bases not matched to a gene: 7. Germline CDR1 LNHDA, CDR2 SQIVND (reference sequence). The CDR3 sequence is CASSPRTSGMADTQYF. CDR3 bases: TGTGCCAGTAGTCCCCGGACTAGCGGGATGGCAGATACGCAGTATTTT.

The chain recombines TRBV11-2 with TRBJ2-7; TRBD1 matches at 7 bases. CDR3 length: 13 amino acids. V trimming: 5 bases; J trimming: 6 bases; junction bases outside the gene matches: 7. The germline CDR1 and CDR2 sequences are SGHAT and FQNNGV. The CDR3, as DNA: TGTGCCAGCAGCGTGACAGGGTTGGGCGAGCAGTACTTC. This sequence encodes CASSVTGLGEQYF. Together with reference TRBV11-2 and TRBJ2-7, the CDR3 gives the full variable domain: EAGVAQSPRYKIIEKRQSVAFWCNPISGHATLYWYQQILGQGPKLLIQFQNNGVVDDSQLPKDRFSAERLKGVDSTLKIQPAKLEDSAVYLCASSVTGLGEQYFGPGTRLTVT.

This sequence joins TRBV4-3 and TRBJ2-2; 14 bases align to TRBD2. This CDR3 is built from 18 residues. Germline V gives CDR1 LGHNA, CDR2 YSLEER. V dropped 2 bases and J dropped 4; count of bases not matched to a gene: 6. The CDR3 DNA reads as TGCGCCAGCAGCCAATTCGGGACTAGCGGGAGTTTCACCGGGGAGCTGTTTTTT. Protein sequence: CASSQFGTSGSFTGELFF.

This rearrangement joins TRBV16 to TRBJ1-2; maybe TRBD1 (6 bases). Between the trimmed V and J ends, which lost 2 bases and 4 bases, there was a span of 8 bases. This CDR3 has 13 amino acids. Germline CDR1 reads KGHSY; CDR2 reads FQNENV. CDR3 DNA sequence: TGTGCCAGCAGCCAAAACAGGGTCTATGGCTACACCTTC. Its protein is CASSQNRVYGYTF.

This chain joins TRBV7-8 and TRBJ2-7; 8 positions agree with TRBD2. The CDR3 length is 15 residues. In germline, CDR1 is SGHVS, CDR2 FQNEAQ. The trim removed 5 bases at V and 3 bases at J, leaving 9 bases unmatched. The CDR3 protein is CASSGQAGVYYEQYF. The DNA for the CDR3 is TGTGCCAGCAGCGGTCAAGCGGGGGTGTACTACGAGCAGTACTTC. The whole variable domain, remainder taken from reference TRBV7-8 and TRBJ2-7, is GAGVSQSPRYKVAKRGQDVALRCDPISGHVSLFWYQQALGQGPEFLTYFQNEAQLDKSGLPSDRFFAERPEGSVSTLKIQRTQQEDSAVYLCASSGQAGVYYEQYFGPGTRLTVT.

The chain combines TRBV24-1 with TRBJ2-7; 9 bases fit TRBD2. The germline CDR1 and CDR2 sequences are KGHDR and SFDVKD. The CDR3 has 19 amino acids. Trimming cost V 1 base and J 6 bases; bases outside gene matches: 18. CDR3: CATSDFRGRAGSRVSEQYF. The CDR3 coding sequence is TGTGCCACCAGTGATTTTCGCGGGAGGGCCGGTAGCAGGGTTAGCGAGCAGTACTTC.

This clone was observed once. V usage is TRBV6-6 and J usage is TRBJ1-1; D is undetermined. There are 12 residues in the CDR3. The V gene's germline CDR1 is MNHNY and CDR2 SVGAGI (reference sequence). V shed 5 bases and J shed 2 bases, with 6 bases lying between them. The chain's CDR3 is CASSRTNTEAFF. DNA of the CDR3: TGTGCCAGCAGTCGGACTAACACTGAAGCTTTCTTT.

Notes on this clone: The junction and the germline gene differ at one end; a read error may be behind it. The chain couples TRBV28 to TRBJ1-1; 7 bases align to TRBD1. The length of the CDR3 is 13 residues. CDR1 is MDHEN and CDR2 is SYDVKM in the germline V gene. Written as DNA, the CDR3 is TGTGCCAGCAGTGCGACAGGGAACAGTGAAGCTTTCTTT. Translation gives CASSATGNSEAFF.

DNA for the CDR3: TGTGCCAGCAGTGTTATACTAGCGGGAGGGACGTACACCGGGGAGCTGTTTTTT. This encodes CASSVILAGGTYTGELFF. The gene calls are TRBV2 and TRBJ2-2, with 13 bases identical to TRBD2. CDR3 length: 18 residues. The V and J ends lost 4 bases and 3 bases, in that order; junction bases with no gene match: 8. Germline values: CDR1 SNHLY, CDR2 FYNNEI.